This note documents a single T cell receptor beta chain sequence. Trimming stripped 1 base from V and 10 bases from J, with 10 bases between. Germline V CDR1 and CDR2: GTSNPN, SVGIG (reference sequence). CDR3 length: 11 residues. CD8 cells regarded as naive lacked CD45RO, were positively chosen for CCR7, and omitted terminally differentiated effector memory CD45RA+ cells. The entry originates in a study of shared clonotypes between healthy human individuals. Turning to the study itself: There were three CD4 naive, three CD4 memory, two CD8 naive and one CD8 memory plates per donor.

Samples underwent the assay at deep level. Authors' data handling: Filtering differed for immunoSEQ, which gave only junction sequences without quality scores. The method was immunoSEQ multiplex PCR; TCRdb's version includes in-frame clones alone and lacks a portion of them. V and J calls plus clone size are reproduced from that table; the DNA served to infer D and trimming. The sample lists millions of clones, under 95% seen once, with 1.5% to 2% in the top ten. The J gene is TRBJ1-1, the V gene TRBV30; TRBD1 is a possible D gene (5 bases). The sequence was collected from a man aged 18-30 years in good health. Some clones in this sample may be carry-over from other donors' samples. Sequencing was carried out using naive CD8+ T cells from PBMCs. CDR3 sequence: CAWSELGGAFF. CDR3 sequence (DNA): TGTGCCTGGAGTGAACTGGGGGGAGCTTTCTTT.